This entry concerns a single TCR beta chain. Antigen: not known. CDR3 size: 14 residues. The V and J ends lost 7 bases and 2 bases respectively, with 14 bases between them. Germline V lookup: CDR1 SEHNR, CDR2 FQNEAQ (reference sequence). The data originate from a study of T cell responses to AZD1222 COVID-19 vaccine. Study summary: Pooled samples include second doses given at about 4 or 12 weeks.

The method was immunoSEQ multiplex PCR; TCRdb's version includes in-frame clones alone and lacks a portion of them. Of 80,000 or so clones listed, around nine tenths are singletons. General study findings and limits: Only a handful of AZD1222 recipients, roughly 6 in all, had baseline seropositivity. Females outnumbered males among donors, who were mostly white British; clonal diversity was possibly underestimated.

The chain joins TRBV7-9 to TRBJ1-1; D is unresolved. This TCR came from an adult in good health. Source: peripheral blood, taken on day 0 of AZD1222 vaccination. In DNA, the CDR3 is TGTGCCAGCACCTCCGTGGGCAGAAACACTGAAGCTTTCTTT. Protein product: CASTSVGRNTEAFF.